This T cell receptor beta chain was obtained from a study of shared clonotypes between healthy human individuals. Study background: Each donor contributed plates that comprised three CD4 naive, three CD4 memory, two CD8 naive and one CD8 memory. Whole-study results and caveats: As a rule, naive subsets had a larger estimated richness than memory subsets. What limited the represented genetic and exposure-history diversity was the small number of donors. Non-shared clonotypes displayed generation probabilities falling below those of clonotypes present in all four donors.

The naive CD8 population came from CD45RO-negative cells selected for CCR7, without terminally differentiated effector memory CD45RA+ cells. Remarks on this clone: Its cognate antigen is unknown.

This table comes from immunoSEQ multiplex PCR, and its TCRdb copy is limited to in-frame clones, with some not included. The sample has hundreds of thousands of clones; more than 85% are singletons. This receptor was taken from a man under 40 in good health. The specimen was naive CD8+ T cells sorted from blood.

The CDR3 sequence is CASSQSRQFTGELFF. The CDR3 DNA is TGTGCCAGCAGCCAGAGCCGACAGTTCACCGGGGAGCTGTTTTTT. The rearrangement uses TRBV9 and TRBJ2-2; weak D call: TRBD1 (5 bases). This CDR3 region has 15 residues. The V gene's germline CDR1 is SGDLS and CDR2 YYNGEE. V was pared by 4 bases and J by 4 bases, with 14 bases between.